This T cell receptor beta chain was captured in a study of vaccination and CD4 T cells after COVID-19. Study-wide context: Overlapping spike peptides of SARS-CoV-2, HCoV-NL63, HCoV-OC43 and HCoV-229E were used, and cells were stimulated with them.

The treatment: roughly ten-day PBMC culture with coronavirus spike peptide pools or control peptides (ViraFEST assay). Peptide pool stimulation in ViraFEST expanded antigen-specific T cells, whose TCRs were then sequenced. Study outcomes and limitations: Early post-infection timepoints were missing, and relatively few convalescent patients were studied.

Trimming took 5 bases from V and 3 from J; bases not matched to a gene: 13. Germline V gene lookup returns CDR1 DFQATT and CDR2 SNEGSKA (reference sequence). There are 16 residues in the CDR3. This clonotype was counted a few times. What it binds is unknown. The study sequenced cultured CD4+ T cell DNA using the Oncomine TCR Beta short-read assay. TCRdb redid the calling of the PCR reads with MiXCR, one entry per CDR3 protein. The sample shows about 21,000 distinct CDR3 sequences, around a quarter of them seen only once. The V call is TRBV20-1, the J call TRBJ2-1, with 7 bases matching TRBD2. Sequenced: cultured CD4+ T cells from blood. The sequence was obtained from a human donor with COVID-19. CDR3 sequence reads: CSAGTEVSGHYNEQFF. The CDR3 DNA reads TGCAGTGCTGGAACGGAGGTTAGCGGGCACTACAATGAGCAGTTCTTC.